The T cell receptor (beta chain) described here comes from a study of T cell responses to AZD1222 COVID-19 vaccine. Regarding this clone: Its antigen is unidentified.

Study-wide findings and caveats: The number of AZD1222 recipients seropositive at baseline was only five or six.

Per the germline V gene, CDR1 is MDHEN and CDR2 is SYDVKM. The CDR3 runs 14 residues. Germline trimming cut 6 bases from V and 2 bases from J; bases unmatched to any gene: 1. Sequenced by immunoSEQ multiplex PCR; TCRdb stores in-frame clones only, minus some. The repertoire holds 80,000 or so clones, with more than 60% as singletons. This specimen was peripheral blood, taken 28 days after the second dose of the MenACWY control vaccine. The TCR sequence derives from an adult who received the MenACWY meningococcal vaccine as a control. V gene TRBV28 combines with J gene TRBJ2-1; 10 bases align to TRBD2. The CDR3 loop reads CASSTSGAYNEQFF. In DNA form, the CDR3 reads TGTGCCAGCAGCACTAGCGGGGCCTACAATGAGCAGTTCTTC.